Only a few counts were recorded for the clone carrying this TCR beta chain. Its matching antigen is unknown. The sample belongs to a study of T-cell memory formation after mild COVID-19. Across the whole study: Largely, TCR clusters stayed within a single donor.

TCRdb independently ran MiXCR on the 5' RACE reads; one entry per CDR3 protein. The sample shows more than 450,000 distinct CDR3 sequences, 18% of them seen only once. CDR3 length equals 13 residues. Germline assignment: CDR1 SGHDN and CDR2 FVKESK. V was clipped by 8 bases and J by 3 bases, with 11 bases between them. Study-wide findings and caveats: Memory cells collected pre-infection included some clones that later responded, suggesting cross-reactive memory joined.

The chain combines TRBV14 with TRBJ2-1; perhaps D is TRBD1 or TRBD2 (5 bases each). The sample was PBMCs or a T cell subset sorted from them (not recorded which). This receptor was taken from an adult woman who had mild COVID-19 (a few samples of this study predate the infection). Cell type and time point are not known. CDR3: CASRGDYYNEQFF. CDR3 DNA sequence: TGTGCCAGCCGAGGGGATTACTACAATGAGCAGTTCTTC.